The T cell receptor (beta chain) under discussion was sequenced for a study of T cells in Graves' hyperthyroidism and ophthalmopathy. Whole-study findings and limits: Appearing also in blood were most of the thyroid clonotypes expanded above 0.001.

From RNA transcripts, TCR beta CDR3 regions were amplified. HTBI primers were the set used in a first-round RT-PCR of the TCR CDR3. Using its own MiXCR run on the multiplex PCR reads, TCRdb lists one record per CDR3 protein. The table records about 360,000 distinct CDR3 sequences, 19% of them present only once. This CDR3 contains 14 residues. Trimming took 6 bases from V and 4 from J, leaving 15 bases between them. From germline, CDR1 is MNHEY and CDR2 SVGAGI. This clonotype has at least ten counts. Its antigen remains unknown. The sample consisted of blood. The TCR comes from a young woman with Graves' hyperthyroidism. This chain connects TRBV6-5 to TRBJ1-2, with D perhaps matching TRBD1 (6 bases). The CDR3, as DNA: TGTGCCAGCAGCAGACAGGCTCATGGCTATGGCTACACCTTC. Translation: CASSRQAHGYGYTF.